This passage covers 9 T cell receptor beta chains from one sample sequenced in a study of radiotherapy plus CTLA-4 blockade in lung cancer. Using immunoSEQ multiplex PCR, the repertoire was profiled, and TCRdb retains in-frame clones only, with some absent. This sample has 85,000 to 90,000 clones, with 70% to 90% found just once. Specimen: peripheral blood, collected from a patient treated with radiotherapy plus ipilimumab. All receptors derive from a human donor with non-small cell lung cancer that progressed on radiotherapy plus ipilimumab.

Worth noting for this clone: A junction boundary mismatches the germline segment, possibly from a read error. The chain combines TRBV4-1 with TRBJ1-1, with 9 nucleotides matching TRBD1. CDR1 and CDR2 (germline): MGHRA, YSYEKL. This CDR3 has 14 amino acids. The CDR3 region is CASSQLIQGASAFF. As DNA, the CDR3 is TGTGCCAGCAGCCAACTCATACAGGGGGCGAGTGCTTTCTTT.

This chain uses TRBV18 with TRBJ2-7; D unresolved. CDR1 and CDR2 from the germline V gene are KGHSH and LQKENI. The CDR3 covers 13 residues. Trimming removed 5 bases from V and 2 bases from J, with 10 bases in between. The CDR3 DNA reads TGTGCCAGCTCAGGGGTAGTGGCCTACGAGCAGTACTTC. This encodes CASSGVVAYEQYF. The full variable domain, completed using reference TRBV18 and TRBJ2-7, is NAGVMQNPRHLVRRRGQEARLRCSPMKGHSHVYWYRQLPEEGLKFMVYLQKENIIDESGMPKERFSAEFPKEGPSILRIQQVVRGDSAAYFCASSGVVAYEQYFGPGTRLTVT.

J is TRBJ1-3 and V is TRBV7-9, with D perhaps TRBD1 (6 bases). V shed 5 bases and J shed 0 bases, with 11 bases lying between them. The V gene's germline CDR1 is SEHNR and CDR2 FQNEAQ (reference sequence). The CDR3 is 15 residues long. For the CDR3, the DNA is TGTGCCAGCAGCCCCCAGGGGATCTCTGGAAACACCATATATTTT. It is translated as CASSPQGISGNTIYF.

The chain uses TRBV6-5 and TRBJ2-7; 8 bases agree with TRBD2. CDR3 length: 15 amino acids. The germline V gene encodes CDR1 MNHEY and CDR2 SVGAGI. V lost 2 bases, J lost 4 bases, and 7 bases stayed unmatched. DNA of the CDR3: TGTGCCAGCAGTTACGCCGCGGGAGGTTGGTACGAGCAGTACTTC. Its protein product is CASSYAAGGWYEQYF.

The gene calls are TRBV30 and TRBJ1-2; D possibly corresponds to TRBD1 (5 bases). The V gene's germline CDR1 is GTSNPN and CDR2 SVGIG (reference sequence). The CDR3 is 15 amino acids. Trimming left V 1 base short and J 4 bases short, with 16 bases between. The DNA of the CDR3 is TGTGCCTGGAGTGGCCGTTGGGGACCCCTCTATGGCTACACCTTC. Translated, it gives CAWSGRWGPLYGYTF.

V gene TRBV30 combines with J gene TRBJ1-1, with D unresolved. Trimming took 2 bases from V and 5 from J, leaving 9 bases between them. The germline gives CDR1 GTSNPN, CDR2 SVGIG (reference sequence). The CDR3 is 12 residues long. The CDR3 nucleotides are TGTGCCTGGAGTAGTGTACGGACTGAAGCTTTCTTT. Translation: CAWSSVRTEAFF.

The chain joins TRBV7-6 to TRBJ2-2; 8 nucleotides agree with TRBD1. Germline-derived CDR1 and CDR2 are SGHVS and FNYEAQ. With V trimmed by 4 bases and J by 4 bases, 5 bases remained unmatched. The CDR3 is made up of 15 amino acids. The CDR3 coding sequence is TGTGCCAGCAGCTACGGACAGGGCTTCACCGGGGAGCTGTTTTTT. This gives the protein CASSYGQGFTGELFF.

This clone was observed a handful of times. One end of the junction does not line up with germline, which may come from a read error. The rearrangement joins TRBV29-1 to TRBJ1-2, with D uncertain. From germline, CDR1 is SQVTM and CDR2 ANQGSEA. The CDR3 sequence is 11 residues long. The CDR3 is CTVSEGYGYTF. The DNA for the CDR3 is TGCACCGTTTCGGAAGGGTATGGCTACACCTTC.

The chain has TRBV6-1 and TRBJ1-1; D not certain. V lost 3 bases to trimming and J lost 7 bases, with 9 bases between them. In germline, CDR1 is MNHNS, CDR2 SASEGT. The CDR3 extends over 12 amino acids. CDR3 region: CASSEGGYEAFF. CDR3 sequence (DNA): TGTGCCAGCAGTGAGGGCGGATATGAAGCTTTCTTT.